Below, 6 T cell receptor beta chains from the same sample are listed, as sequenced in a study of beta chain features in type 1 diabetes. Reverse transcription of all isolated RNA meant that expressed TCRB transcripts were sequenced. The data were produced by immunoSEQ multiplex PCR, yet TCRdb's version contains in-frame clones alone and is incomplete. Altogether 200,000 to 250,000 clones are present, about 71% being singletons, with the ten largest covering approximately 0.053%. The sequenced material came from naive CD4+ T cells from blood. These receptors came from a man younger than 45 in good health.

This clone has just a few counts. The chain is built from TRBV15 and TRBJ2-1, with 7 bases identical to TRBD2. J gave up 5 bases and V 8 bases, and 6 bases lay outside the gene matches. Germline V gives CDR1 LNHNV, CDR2 YYDKDF (reference sequence). The CDR3 sequence is 13 residues long. CDR3 nucleotides: TGTGCCACCGCTAGCGGAGGGAACAATGAGCAGTTCTTC. Its translation: CATASGGNNEQFF.

V is TRBV30 and J is TRBJ2-7; D gene uncertain. Between the trimmed V and J ends, which lost 1 base and 5 bases, there was a span of 6 bases. Germline values: CDR1 GTSNPN, CDR2 SVGIG (reference sequence). The CDR3 is made up of 11 amino acids. The CDR3 DNA sequence: TGTGCCTGGAGTGAGTCCCACGAGCAGTACTTC. It encodes CAWSESHEQYF.

This chain connects TRBV6-6 to TRBJ1-6; no firm D call. V shed 2 bases and J shed 0 bases, with 8 bases lying between them. The CDR3 is 16 amino acids. Germline values: CDR1 MNHNY, CDR2 SVGAGI (reference sequence). DNA for the CDR3: TGTGCCAGCAGTTACGGCCGAAGCTCCTATAATTCACCCCTCCACTTT. Protein sequence: CASSYGRSSYNSPLHF.

This chain links TRBV6-5 with TRBJ2-1; D is undetermined. Germline-derived CDR1 and CDR2 are MNHEY and SVGAGI. This CDR3 is built from 14 residues. The V and J ends lost 2 bases and 6 bases respectively, with 11 bases between them. The CDR3 bases are TGTGCCAGCAGTTACACAGATTTGGGCAATGAGCAGTTCTTC. Protein: CASSYTDLGNEQFF.

Here the CDR3 reads CASRKATGEGAYNEQFF. The CDR3 nucleotides are TGCGCCAGCAGGAAAGCGACAGGGGAAGGGGCCTACAATGAGCAGTTCTTC. This chain connects TRBV4-3 to TRBJ2-1, with 8 positions matching TRBD1. Trimming took 6 bases from V and 2 from J; bases not matched to a gene: 12. The V gene's germline CDR1 is LGHNA and CDR2 YSLEER. The CDR3 has 17 amino acids.

The chain employs TRBV7-9 and TRBJ2-5; the match to TRBD1 covers 8 bases. Germline CDR1 is SEHNR and CDR2 is FQNEAQ (reference sequence). The V and J ends lost 3 bases and 5 bases, in that order; junction bases with no gene match: 2. This CDR3 has 13 amino acids. This chain's CDR3 is CASSLDREETQYF. The DNA for the CDR3 is TGTGCCAGCAGCTTGGACAGGGAGGAGACCCAGTACTTC.